The clone carrying this T cell receptor beta chain was recorded at least ten times. The data derive from a study of blood T cells in healthy people across ages. J was trimmed by 12 bases and V by 4 bases; bases with no gene match: 7. CDR1 and CDR2 from the germline V gene are SGHRS and YFSETQ. The CDR3 sequence is 14 residues long. Primed by a sample-barcoded 5' primer and a J-beta primer mix, a second PCR proceeded for roughly 6 to 12 cycles. MiXCR was run by TCRdb on the 5' RACE reads, yielding one entry per CDR3 protein. Of roughly 800,000 distinct CDR3 sequences detected, 40% to 65% appear once; the ten largest clones hold roughly two fifths.

Sequencing used blood. V is TRBV5-1 and J is TRBJ2-1; 13 nucleotides align to TRBD2. This sequence originates from a man of 80 years or more in good health. CDR3 nucleotides: TGCGCCAGCAGCCCCTGGACTAGCGGGGGCCCGCAGTTCTTC. Residues: CASSPWTSGGPQFF.